The 24 T cell receptor beta chains given below trace back to one sample, sequenced in a study of shared clonotypes between healthy human individuals. Generated by immunoSEQ multiplex PCR, the TCRdb table keeps only in-frame clones and is missing some. The table has about 2 million clones, 90% to 95% seen once. The sample was naive CD4+ T cells sorted from blood. The subset denotes: CD45RA+ positively selected. These receptors all come from a man in his late teens or twenties in good health.

The chain joins TRBV27 to TRBJ1-3; D not resolved. The CDR3 is 15 residues long. CDR1 is MNHEY, CDR2 SMNVEV, per germline (reference sequence). V shed 0 bases and J shed 0 bases, with 6 bases lying between them. CDR3 residues: CASSLSPTSGNTIYF. The CDR3 bases are TGTGCCAGCAGTTTATCTCCCACCTCTGGAAACACCATATATTTT.

This chain connects TRBV7-8 to TRBJ2-5; a possible D gene is TRBD2 (5 bases). Between the trimmed V and J ends, which lost 6 bases and 1 base, there was a span of 18 bases. The CDR3 length is 16 residues. Germline CDR1 reads SGHVS; CDR2 reads FQNEAQ. CDR3 residues: CASRGGSMVVQETQYF. The CDR3 region has the DNA TGTGCCAGCAGAGGAGGAAGCATGGTGGTCCAAGAGACCCAGTACTTC.

This sequence joins TRBV5-1 and TRBJ1-1, with a possible D match to TRBD1 (5 bases). Germline CDR1 reads SGHRS; CDR2 reads YFSETQ. CDR3 length: 14 residues. The ends were cut back, 4 bases at V and 1 base at J, with 11 bases in the middle. The CDR3 is CASSASGQNTEAFF. CDR3 DNA sequence: TGCGCCAGCAGCGCCTCAGGACAGAACACTGAAGCTTTCTTT.

Of note for this clone: Distinct nucleotide sequences in the sample also encode this CDR3. The rearrangement joins TRBV28 to TRBJ2-7; 9 nucleotides align to TRBD1. J lost 4 bases, V lost 6 bases, and 7 bases had no gene match. Germline assignment: CDR1 MDHEN and CDR2 SYDVKM. This CDR3 is 14 amino acids long. The CDR3 region has the DNA TGTGCCAGCAGCCTATCGGACAGGGGTTACGAGCAGTACTTC. This codes for CASSLSDRGYEQYF. Looking up the rest from reference TRBV28 and TRBJ2-7 gives the full variable domain: DVKVTQSSRYLVKRTGEKVFLECVQDMDHENMFWYRQDPGLGLRLIYFSYDVKMKEKGDIPEGYSVSREKKERFSLILESASTNQTSMYLCASSLSDRGYEQYFGPGTRLTVT.

The V call is TRBV7-2, the J call TRBJ2-1; the D is unclear. CDR1 and CDR2 from the germline V gene are SGHTA and FQGNSA. The CDR3 is made up of 11 amino acids. V lost 5 bases, J lost 10 bases, and 9 bases lay in between. This CDR3 is CASSPALEQFF. CDR3 nucleotide sequence: TGTGCCAGCAGCCCCGCACTCGAGCAGTTCTTC.

The chain employs TRBV6-1 and TRBJ2-7; no clear D gene. The CDR3 consists of 13 residues. CDR1 and CDR2 from the germline V gene are MNHNS and SASEGT. Trimming shortened V by 2 bases and J by 3 bases, and 8 bases separated the two germline ends. The CDR3: CASSETHYYEQYF. CDR3 bases: TGTGCCAGCAGTGAAACACACTACTACGAGCAGTACTTC.

Here the CDR3 reads CAWSRAILDRRTTNEKLFF. The CDR3 DNA follows: TGTGCCTGGAGTCGGGCCATATTGGACAGGAGAACAACTAATGAAAAACTGTTTTTT. The chain joins TRBV30 to TRBJ1-4; TRBD1 aligns across 7 bases. The junction had 15 bases not matched to a gene; V was cut back by 2 bases and J by 0 bases. The germline CDR1 and CDR2 sequences are GTSNPN and SVGIG (reference sequence). The CDR3 is made up of 19 amino acids.

The gene calls are TRBV7-2 and TRBJ1-3; D is unclear. The germline V gene encodes CDR1 SGHTA and CDR2 FQGNSA. Trimming took 4 bases from V and 3 from J, leaving 16 bases between them. The CDR3 runs 16 residues. The CDR3 region has the DNA TGTGCCAGCAGCTCCCCGGGTCTCCTGGGTGGAAACACCATATATTTT. This codes for CASSSPGLLGGNTIYF.

This clone was seen a few times. CDR3 in amino acids: CASTQDRDGYTF. The CDR3 nucleotides read TGTGCCAGCACCCAAGACAGGGATGGCTACACCTTC. This chain joins TRBV2 and TRBJ1-2, with 7 bases lining up with TRBD1. The CDR3 has 12 amino acids. Germline V CDR1 and CDR2: SNHLY, FYNNEI. V lost 7 bases to trimming and J lost 6 bases; unmatched junction nucleotides: 5.

The chain combines TRBV9 with TRBJ2-2, with 11 bases identical to TRBD2. J was trimmed by 1 base and V by 0 bases; bases with no gene match: 5. The germline V gene encodes CDR1 SGDLS and CDR2 YYNGEE. The CDR3 runs 18 residues. The CDR3 DNA reads TGTGCCAGCAGCGTAGGACTAGCGGGGAGAAAGAACACCGGGGAGCTGTTTTTT. It encodes CASSVGLAGRKNTGELFF.

The chain has TRBV5-1 and TRBJ2-3; D possibly corresponds to TRBD1 (5 bases). CDR1 SGHRS and CDR2 YFSETQ come from the germline V gene. The length of the CDR3 is 18 residues. V lost 3 bases and J lost 3, with 23 bases in between. CDR3 in amino acids: CASSSRQHLRIVTDTQYF. The CDR3 coding sequence is TGCGCCAGCAGCTCCCGACAGCACCTACGGATAGTGACAGATACGCAGTATTTT.

Concerning this clone itself: This same CDR3 is encoded by further DNA sequences in the sample. The chain carries TRBV2 and TRBJ2-1; maybe TRBD2 (6 bases). The CDR3 is 12 amino acids. V lost 1 base and J 10 bases, leaving 8 bases between the germline ends. Germline V gene lookup returns CDR1 SNHLY and CDR2 FYNNEI. The CDR3 DNA sequence: TGTGCCAGCAGTGAAGGCGGAGGGGAGCAGTTCTTC. Its protein is CASSEGGGEQFF.

The CDR3 DNA reads as TGTGCCAGCAGTGAAAAGGGGAACTATGGCTACACCTTC. This translates into CASSEKGNYGYTF. V gene TRBV2 combines with J gene TRBJ1-2; D is perhaps TRBD1 (5 bases). V lost 2 bases and J lost 2, with 6 bases in between. CDR3 length: 13 residues. Per germline, CDR1 SNHLY and CDR2 FYNNEI.

CDR3 coding DNA: TGCAGCGCGCGGTACCGGGACATCGGCTACACCTTC. Its translation: CSARYRDIGYTF. The chain couples TRBV29-1 to TRBJ1-2; D possibly corresponds to TRBD1 (6 bases). This CDR3 region has 12 residues. The germline V and J ends were trimmed by 7 bases and 8 bases, with 17 bases remaining between them. Germline V gene lookup returns CDR1 SQVTM and CDR2 ANQGSEA.

The chain carries TRBV7-8 and TRBJ1-4; the D is unclear. Germline CDR1 SGHVS, CDR2 FQNEAQ. The CDR3 is 13 residues long. The ends were cut back, 1 base at V and 4 bases at J, with 4 bases in the middle. CDR3 residues: CASSLGLNEKLFF. As DNA, the CDR3 is TGTGCCAGCAGCTTAGGCCTTAATGAAAAACTGTTTTTT.

The chain employs TRBV19 and TRBJ2-5, with a weak D call TRBD2 (5 bases). Germline V lookup: CDR1 LNHDA, CDR2 SQIVND (reference sequence). V gave up 3 bases and J gave up 1 base, with 12 bases separating them. The CDR3 runs to 15 residues. The CDR3 DNA is TGTGCCAGTAGTATCTTCGGGATCGGCCAAGAGACCCAGTACTTC. Protein product: CASSIFGIGQETQYF.

The rearrangement joins TRBV9 to TRBJ2-5, with D tentatively TRBD1 or TRBD2 (6 bases each). V was pared by 0 bases and J by 5 bases, with 17 bases between. The germline V gene has CDR1 SGDLS and CDR2 YYNGEE. This CDR3 comprises 16 residues. In nucleotides, the CDR3 is TGTGCCAGCAGCGTAGAACAGGTCGGGGGCTGGGAGACCCAGTACTTC. Translating it yields CASSVEQVGGWETQYF.

The chain uses TRBV18 and TRBJ1-2; D is unresolved. V gave up 6 bases and J gave up 3 bases, with 11 bases separating them. The CDR3 consists of 13 residues. CDR1 KGHSH and CDR2 LQKENI come from the germline V gene. Here the CDR3 reads CASSSREHYGYTF. CDR3 bases: TGTGCCAGCTCCTCTCGGGAGCACTATGGCTACACCTTC.

The CDR3 DNA follows: TGTGCCAGCAGTGTGGATAGGGTTGCGTGGGATGAGCAGTTCTTC. Translating gives CASSVDRVAWDEQFF. V is TRBV2 and J is TRBJ2-1; D remains ambiguous. The ends were cut back, 4 bases at V and 8 bases at J, with 18 bases in the middle. Germline V gene data show CDR1 as SNHLY and CDR2 as FYNNEI. CDR3 length equals 15 residues.

V usage is TRBV9 and J usage is TRBJ2-1; 8 bases align to TRBD1. Trimming cost V 0 bases and J 2 bases; bases outside gene matches: 4. The CDR3 covers 16 residues. Germline CDR1 reads SGDLS; CDR2 reads YYNGEE. This CDR3 reads CASSVASGQAYNEQFF. Written as DNA, the CDR3 is TGTGCCAGCAGCGTAGCTTCGGGACAGGCCTACAATGAGCAGTTCTTC.

V is TRBV27 and J is TRBJ1-6, with D tentatively TRBD1 (6 bases). Germline V gene data show CDR1 as MNHEY and CDR2 as SMNVEV (reference sequence). Trimming pared 2 bases from V and 4 bases from J, leaving 15 bases between. There are 17 residues in the CDR3. CDR3 in amino acids: CASSLRPKTGYNSPLHF. The CDR3 DNA sequence: TGTGCCAGCAGTTTACGCCCGAAGACAGGTTATAATTCACCCCTCCACTTT.

This clone occurred once. The chain carries TRBV29-1 and TRBJ1-5; D is unclear. Germline CDR1 reads SQVTM; CDR2 reads ANQGSEA. The CDR3 is made up of 14 amino acids. The germline V and J ends were trimmed by 6 bases and 0 bases, with 12 bases remaining between them. CDR3 sequence: CSVDTLYSNQPQHF. Here the CDR3 DNA reads TGCAGCGTCGACACATTATATAGCAATCAGCCCCAGCATTTT.

The CDR3 DNA is TGCGCCAGCAGCCAAGATCTCAGGGGAAGCTCTGGAAACACCATATATTTT. Translated, it gives CASSQDLRGSSGNTIYF. V usage is TRBV4-3 and J usage is TRBJ1-3; maybe TRBD1 (6 bases). Trimming removed 0 bases from V and 0 bases from J, with 12 bases in between. This CDR3 has 17 residues. Germline CDR1 LGHNA, CDR2 YSLEER.

On this clone itself: Other nucleotide sequences from this sample produce the same CDR3. The chain has TRBV5-1 and TRBJ2-7; D remains ambiguous. Germline assignment: CDR1 SGHRS and CDR2 YFSETQ. V lost 0 bases, J lost 2 bases, and 9 bases lay in between. This CDR3 has 14 residues. This CDR3 is CASSLGPATYEQYF. The CDR3 DNA follows: TGCGCCAGCAGCTTGGGGCCAGCGACCTACGAGCAGTACTTC.